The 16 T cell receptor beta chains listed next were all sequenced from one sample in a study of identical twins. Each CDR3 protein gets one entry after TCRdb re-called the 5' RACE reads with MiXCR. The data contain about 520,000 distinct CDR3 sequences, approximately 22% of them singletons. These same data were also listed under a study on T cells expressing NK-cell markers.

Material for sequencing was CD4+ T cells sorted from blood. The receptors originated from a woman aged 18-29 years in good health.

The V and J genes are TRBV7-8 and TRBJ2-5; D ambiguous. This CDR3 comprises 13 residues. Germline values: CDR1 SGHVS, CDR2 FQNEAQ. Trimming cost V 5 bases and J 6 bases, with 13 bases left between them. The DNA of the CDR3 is TGTGCCAGCAGCCACCTAGGTTGGCAGACCCAGTACTTC. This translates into CASSHLGWQTQYF.

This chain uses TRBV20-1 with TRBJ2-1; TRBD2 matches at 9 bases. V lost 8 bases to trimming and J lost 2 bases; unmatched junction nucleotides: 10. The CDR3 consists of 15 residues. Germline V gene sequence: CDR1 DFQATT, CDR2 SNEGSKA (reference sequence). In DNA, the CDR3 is TGCAGTTCAATTAGCGGGAGAGATGCCTACAATGAGCAGTTCTTC. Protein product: CSSISGRDAYNEQFF.

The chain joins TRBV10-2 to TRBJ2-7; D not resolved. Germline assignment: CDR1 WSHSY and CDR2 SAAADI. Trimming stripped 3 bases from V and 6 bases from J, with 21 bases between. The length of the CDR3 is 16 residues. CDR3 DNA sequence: TGCGCCAGCAGTGACCTCGGCGTCCTACGAGCCTTCGAGCAGTACTTC. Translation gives CASSDLGVLRAFEQYF.

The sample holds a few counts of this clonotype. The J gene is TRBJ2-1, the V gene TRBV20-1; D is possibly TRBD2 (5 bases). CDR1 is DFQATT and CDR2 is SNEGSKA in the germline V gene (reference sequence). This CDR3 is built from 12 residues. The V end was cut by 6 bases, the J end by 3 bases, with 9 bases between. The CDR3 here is CSAWRVYNEQFF. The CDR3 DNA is TGCAGTGCCTGGCGGGTCTACAATGAGCAGTTCTTC.

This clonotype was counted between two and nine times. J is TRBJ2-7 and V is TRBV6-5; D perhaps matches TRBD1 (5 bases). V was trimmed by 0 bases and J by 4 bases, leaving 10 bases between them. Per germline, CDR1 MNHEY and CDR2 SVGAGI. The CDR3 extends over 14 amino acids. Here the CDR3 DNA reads TGTGCCAGCAGTTACTCGACAGAAAGATACGAGCAGTACTTC. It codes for CASSYSTERYEQYF.

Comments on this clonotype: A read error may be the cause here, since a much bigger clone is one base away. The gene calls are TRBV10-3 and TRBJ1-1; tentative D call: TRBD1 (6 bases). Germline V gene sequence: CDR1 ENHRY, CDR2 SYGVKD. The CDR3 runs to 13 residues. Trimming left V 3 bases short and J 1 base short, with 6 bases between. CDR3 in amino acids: CAISEQGNTEAFF. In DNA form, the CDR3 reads TGTGCCATCAGTGAACAGGGGAACACTGAAGCTTTCTTT.

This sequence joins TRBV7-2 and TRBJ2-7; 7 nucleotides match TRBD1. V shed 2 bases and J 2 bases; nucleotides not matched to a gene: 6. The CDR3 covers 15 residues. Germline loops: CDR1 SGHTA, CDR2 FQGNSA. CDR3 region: CASSLRYRGPYEQYF. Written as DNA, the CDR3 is TGTGCCAGCAGCTTAAGGTACAGGGGACCCTACGAGCAGTACTTC.

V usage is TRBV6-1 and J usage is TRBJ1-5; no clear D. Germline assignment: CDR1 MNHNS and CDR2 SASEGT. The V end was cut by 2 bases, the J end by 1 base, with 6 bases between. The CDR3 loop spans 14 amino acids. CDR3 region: CASSELWSNQPQHF. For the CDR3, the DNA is TGTGCCAGCAGTGAACTGTGGAGCAATCAGCCCCAGCATTTT.

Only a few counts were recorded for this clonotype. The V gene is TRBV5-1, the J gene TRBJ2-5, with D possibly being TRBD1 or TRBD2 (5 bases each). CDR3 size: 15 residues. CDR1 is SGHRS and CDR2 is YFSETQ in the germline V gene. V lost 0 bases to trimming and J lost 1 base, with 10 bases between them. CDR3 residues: CASSLGGDSQETQYF. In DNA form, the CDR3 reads TGCGCCAGCAGCTTGGGAGGGGATTCCCAAGAGACCCAGTACTTC.

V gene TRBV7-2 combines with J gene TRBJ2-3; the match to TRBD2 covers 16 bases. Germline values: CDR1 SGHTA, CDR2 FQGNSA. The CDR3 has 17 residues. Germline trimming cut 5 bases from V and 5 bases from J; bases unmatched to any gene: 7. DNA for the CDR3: TGTGCCAGCAGCGCGGGACTAGCGGGAGGGCCTGGAGATACGCAGTATTTT. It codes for CASSAGLAGGPGDTQYF.

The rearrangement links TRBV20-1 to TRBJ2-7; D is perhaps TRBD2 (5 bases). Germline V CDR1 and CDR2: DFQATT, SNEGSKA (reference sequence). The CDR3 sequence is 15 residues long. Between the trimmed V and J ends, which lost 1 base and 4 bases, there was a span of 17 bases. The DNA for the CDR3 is TGCAGTGCTAGAGTGGGTGGGAGTCCTGGATACGAGCAGTACTTC. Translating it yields CSARVGGSPGYEQYF.

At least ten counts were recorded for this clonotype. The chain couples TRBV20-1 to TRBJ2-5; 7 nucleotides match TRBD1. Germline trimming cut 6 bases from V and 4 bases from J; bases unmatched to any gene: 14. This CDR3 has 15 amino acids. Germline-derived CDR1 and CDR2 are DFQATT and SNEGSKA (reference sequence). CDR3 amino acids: CSAPFRRQGGETQYF. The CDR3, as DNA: TGCAGTGCCCCATTCCGGAGACAGGGCGGAGAGACCCAGTACTTC.

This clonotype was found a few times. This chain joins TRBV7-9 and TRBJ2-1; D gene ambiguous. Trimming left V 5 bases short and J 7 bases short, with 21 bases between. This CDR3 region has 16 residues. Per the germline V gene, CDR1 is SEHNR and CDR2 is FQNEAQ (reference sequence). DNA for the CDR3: TGTGCCAGCAGCCCGGCCATTGGCGCAGGTCGTAATGAGCAGTTCTTC. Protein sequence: CASSPAIGAGRNEQFF.

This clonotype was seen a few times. CDR3 protein: CSARGTGGMHQPQHF. Here the CDR3 DNA reads TGCAGTGCCAGGGGGACAGGGGGCATGCATCAGCCCCAGCATTTT. V and J are TRBV20-1 and TRBJ1-5; 12 nucleotides match TRBD1. The V gene end was trimmed by 6 bases and the J gene end by 5 bases; junction bases not matched to a gene: 8. This CDR3 contains 15 residues. CDR1 and CDR2 from the germline V gene are DFQATT and SNEGSKA (reference sequence).

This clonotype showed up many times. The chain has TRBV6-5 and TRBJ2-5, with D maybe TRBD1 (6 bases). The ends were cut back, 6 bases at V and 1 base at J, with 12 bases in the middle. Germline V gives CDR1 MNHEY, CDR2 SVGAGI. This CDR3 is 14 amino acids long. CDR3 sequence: CASSYDRIQETQYF. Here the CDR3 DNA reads TGTGCCAGCAGCTACGACAGGATCCAAGAGACCCAGTACTTC.

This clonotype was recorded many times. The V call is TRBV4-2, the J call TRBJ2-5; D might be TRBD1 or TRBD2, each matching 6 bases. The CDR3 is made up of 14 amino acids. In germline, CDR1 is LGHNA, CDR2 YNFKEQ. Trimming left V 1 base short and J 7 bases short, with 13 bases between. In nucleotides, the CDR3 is TGTGCCAGCAGCCAAGTTGCAGGAGGGGGGACCCAGTACTTC. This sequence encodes CASSQVAGGGTQYF.